This T cell receptor (beta chain) appears in the sequencing data of a study of T cells in localized non-small cell lung cancer. For this clone: What it binds is unknown.

Study-level results: Adjacent lung was found to contain a median approximately 62 of the top 100 tumor clones.

V shed 0 bases and J shed 4 bases, with 11 bases lying between them. This CDR3 has 14 residues. Germline V lookup: CDR1 SGHRS, CDR2 YFSETQ. The data were produced by immunoSEQ multiplex PCR, yet TCRdb's version contains in-frame clones alone and is incomplete. Of some 25,000 clones listed, about 88% are singletons. The genes are TRBV5-1 and TRBJ2-7; D gene uncertain. The sequences come from peripheral blood, collected before any cancer treatment. The sequence came from a female donor at least 60 years old with stage I lung adenocarcinoma. The CDR3 spells CASSLGVPPYEQYF. DNA for the CDR3: TGCGCCAGCAGCTTGGGAGTACCCCCTTACGAGCAGTACTTC.